The following is a T cell receptor beta chain sequence with its context. Its specificity is unknown. A far larger clone is only one base removed, so a read error is likely. The sample comes from a study of regulatory T cells in long-lasting Graves disease. Construction of the TCR beta libraries employed iRepertoire HTBI primers in conjunction with Arm-PCR of CDR3 regions. Original handling: Sample data revealed 60 to 80 TRBV and 14 TRBJ segments. TCRdb processed the multiplex PCR reads anew with MiXCR; each CDR3 protein has one entry. Here the V and J calls rest on TCRdb's processing, not on the authors' analysis. Among 250,000 to 400,000 distinct CDR3 sequences listed, about a sixth were seen once. Germline V lookup: CDR1 SNHLY, CDR2 FYNNEI. There are 16 residues in the CDR3. Study-level findings and limits: It was in persistent disease that TRBV28, TRBJ1-2 and TRBJ2-5 were favored. Graves' patients with persistent disease showed TCR diversity lower than patients newly diagnosed.

Documented time point: newly diagnosed GD, antithyroid drugs for less than 3 months. TCR sequences were obtained from RNA taken from PBMCs. In Xi'an, China, an endocrinology department was the source of patients. The chain uses TRBV2 and TRBJ2-5, with D possibly matching TRBD2 (5 bases). The assigned J gene may be wrong: the sequence end matches TRBJ2-1 better. The sequence was collected from a female donor with Graves disease. The source was peripheral blood mononuclear cells (PBMCs), collected at new diagnosis, from a patient treated with antithyroid drugs. The CDR3 DNA sequence: TGTGCCAGCAGTGAACTCTTAGCGCGGACGGGCGATGAGCAGTTCTTC. Translating gives CASSELLARTGDEQFF.